Listed here are 5 T cell receptor beta chains from one sample, sequenced in a study of PD-1 blockade in classical Hodgkin lymphoma (dated by TCRdb to 2020 to 2021). The sample's time point label, decoded: cycle 4 day 1 (C4D1), after more than five weeks of nivolumab. Every trial patient had relapsed following autologous stem cell transplantation, and prior brentuximab vedotin exposure was what differed among cohorts A, B and C. Libraries were made using the immunoSEQ multiplex PCR assay. TCRdb stores this immuneACCESS table with in-frame sequences only. Part of the clones is absent; in the studies checked, under half of the shortfall reflects unresolved V genes, and no reason is known for the rest. The sample table lists 75,000 to 95,000 clones, 75% to 85% of them with a count of one. The biggest ten clones account for more than 15% of the sample. The sequencing here drew on peripheral blood mononuclear cells (PBMCs), taken before the fourth cycle of nivolumab. The receptor set was obtained from a human donor with classical Hodgkin lymphoma.

The genes are TRBV19 and TRBJ1-5, with no clear D. The CDR3 consists of 14 residues. The V gene lost 2 bases and the J gene lost 5 bases, with 10 bases spanning the gap. Germline V gene data show CDR1 as LNHDA and CDR2 as SQIVND (reference sequence). The CDR3 DNA follows: TGTGCCAGTAGTATAATGACCCGGGATCAGCCCCAGCATTTT. It codes for CASSIMTRDQPQHF.

Concerning this clone: Distinct nucleotide sequences in the sample also encode this CDR3. The V call is TRBV6-5, the J call TRBJ2-2, with 9 nucleotides matching TRBD1. Germline V gene data show CDR1 as MNHEY and CDR2 as SVGAGI. The CDR3 covers 15 residues. The junction had 6 bases not matched to a gene; V was cut back by 6 bases and J by 4 bases. CDR3: CASSPQGAGTGELFF. As DNA, the CDR3 is TGTGCCAGCAGCCCACAGGGGGCTGGCACCGGGGAGCTGTTTTTT.

The V and J genes are TRBV9 and TRBJ2-1; no clear D. Trimming took off 4 bases at V and 0 bases at J, with 11 bases between the two ends. This CDR3 is built from 15 residues. Germline V gene lookup returns CDR1 SGDLS and CDR2 YYNGEE. CDR3 coding DNA: TGTGCCAGCAGCACCACCTTCAGCTCCTACAATGAGCAGTTCTTC. This sequence encodes CASSTTFSSYNEQFF.

The V and J genes are TRBV28 and TRBJ1-1; the match to TRBD1 covers 7 bases. CDR1 is MDHEN and CDR2 is SYDVKM in the germline V gene. The CDR3 consists of 17 residues. Unmatched junction bases numbered 12, after V lost 1 base and J lost 4 bases. CDR3 loop: CASSLYRAGGPSTEAFF. The CDR3 region has the DNA TGTGCCAGCAGTTTATATCGGGCAGGGGGACCCAGCACTGAAGCTTTCTTT.

J is TRBJ2-1 and V is TRBV14; possible D gene TRBD2, 5 bases. The V gene lost 4 bases and the J gene lost 0 bases, with 10 bases spanning the gap. Per germline, CDR1 SGHDN and CDR2 FVKESK. CDR3 length: 15 residues. CDR3 nucleotides: TGTGCCAGCAGCCGGCCCGGAGGCTCCTACAATGAGCAGTTCTTC. This codes for CASSRPGGSYNEQFF.